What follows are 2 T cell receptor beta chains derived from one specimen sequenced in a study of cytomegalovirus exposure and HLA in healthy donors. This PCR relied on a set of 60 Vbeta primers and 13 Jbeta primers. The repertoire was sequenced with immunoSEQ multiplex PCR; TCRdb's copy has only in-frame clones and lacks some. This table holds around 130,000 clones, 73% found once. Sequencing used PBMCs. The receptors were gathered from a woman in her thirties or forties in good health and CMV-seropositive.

The CDR3 loop is CAISDRDNSPLHF. The CDR3 coding sequence is TGTGCCATCAGTGACAGGGATAATTCACCCCTCCACTTT. This chain uses TRBV10-3 with TRBJ1-6; TRBD1 might be the D (5 bases). The V and J ends lost 3 bases and 5 bases respectively, with 5 bases between them. The CDR3 covers 13 residues. Germline V gene lookup returns CDR1 ENHRY and CDR2 SYGVKD.

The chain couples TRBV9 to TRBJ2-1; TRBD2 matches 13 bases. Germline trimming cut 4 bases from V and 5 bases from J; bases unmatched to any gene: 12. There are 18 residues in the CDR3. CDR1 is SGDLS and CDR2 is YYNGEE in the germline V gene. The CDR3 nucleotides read TGTGCCAGCAGCCCGAGGACTAGCGGGAGTGCTTGGGACAATGAGCAGTTCTTC. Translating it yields CASSPRTSGSAWDNEQFF.